Presented here are 27 T cell receptor beta chains from one specimen sequenced in a study of blood T cell repertoires in COVID-19. Generated by immunoSEQ multiplex PCR, the TCRdb table keeps only in-frame clones and is missing some. The sample lists approximately 170,000 clones; roughly 90% were seen once. Sequenced material: peripheral blood. The source is a man aged 60-69 years with active or convalescent COVID-19.

The rearrangement joins TRBV3-1 (or the pseudogene TRBV3-2) to TRBJ1-5, with no clear D. V shed 3 bases and J shed 5 bases, with 14 bases lying between them. The CDR3 has 15 amino acids. Germline V lookup: CDR1 LGHDT, CDR2 YNNKEL (reference sequence). Here the CDR3 reads CASSHSSPADQPQHF. The CDR3 nucleotides are TGTGCCAGCAGCCATTCCTCCCCTGCAGATCAGCCCCAGCATTTT.

This chain uses TRBV7-9 with TRBJ1-2; TRBD1 aligns across 9 bases. With V trimmed by 5 bases and J by 2 bases, 3 bases remained unmatched. The CDR3 extends over 14 amino acids. CDR1 and CDR2 from the germline V gene are SEHNR and FQNEAQ (reference sequence). The CDR3 DNA follows: TGTGCCAGCAGCAAAGGGACAGGGAACTATGGCTACACCTTC. It is translated as CASSKGTGNYGYTF.

The V and J genes are TRBV6-5 and TRBJ2-7, with D perhaps matching TRBD2 (6 bases). The CDR3 spans 15 residues. Germline V CDR1 and CDR2: MNHEY, SVGAGI. Trimming left V 5 bases short and J 4 bases short, with 18 bases between. CDR3 sequence (DNA): TGTGCCAGCAGTCAAACCGGGACTGCAAAATACGAGCAGTACTTC. Translating gives CASSQTGTAKYEQYF.

This chain uses TRBV6-5 with TRBJ1-2, with 7 bases fitting TRBD1. The germline CDR1 and CDR2 sequences are MNHEY and SVGAGI. The ends lost 5 bases at V and 5 bases at J; junction bases unmatched: 2. CDR3 length: 12 amino acids. The CDR3, as DNA: TGTGCCAGCAGTCAGACAGGGTATGGCTACACCTTC. As protein: CASSQTGYGYTF.

In DNA, the CDR3 is TGTGCCAGCAGCACACGAGGGACAGGCCCGTTCGCGAACACCGGGGAGCTGTTTTTT. Translation: CASSTRGTGPFANTGELFF. The V call is TRBV11-2, the J call TRBJ2-2; 8 bases fit TRBD1. The germline V gene has CDR1 SGHAT and CDR2 FQNNGV. V dropped 5 bases and J dropped 0; count of bases not matched to a gene: 14. The CDR3 spans 19 residues.

This chain links TRBV28 with TRBJ1-1; possible D gene TRBD1, 5 bases. This CDR3 region has 14 residues. Germline CDR1 is MDHEN and CDR2 is SYDVKM. Deletions cut 8 bases from V and 5 bases from J, with 18 bases between. The CDR3 sequence is CASFIREGYTEAFF. In DNA, the CDR3 is TGTGCCAGCTTCATCAGGGAGGGGTATACTGAAGCTTTCTTT. The whole variable domain, remainder taken from reference TRBV28 and TRBJ1-1, is DVKVTQSSRYLVKRTGEKVFLECVQDMDHENMFWYRQDPGLGLRLIYFSYDVKMKEKGDIPEGYSVSREKKERFSLILESASTNQTSMYLCASFIREGYTEAFFGQGTRLTVV.

The chain joins TRBV20-1 to TRBJ1-5; D is uncertain. This CDR3 comprises 14 residues. V shed 3 bases and J shed 5 bases, with 14 bases lying between them. The germline V gene encodes CDR1 DFQATT and CDR2 SNEGSKA (reference sequence). The CDR3 region is CSASSRNLDQPQHF. CDR3 nucleotide sequence: TGCAGTGCTAGTTCCAGGAATCTTGATCAGCCCCAGCATTTT.

V usage is TRBV28 and J usage is TRBJ2-1; a weak D match, TRBD1 (6 bases). V lost 6 bases and J lost 3, with 15 bases in between. Germline assignment: CDR1 MDHEN and CDR2 SYDVKM. The length of the CDR3 is 15 residues. The CDR3 coding sequence is TGTGCCAGCAGGTCCGGGACATATTTCTACAATGAGCAGTTCTTC. Protein: CASRSGTYFYNEQFF.

The chain carries TRBV4-2 and TRBJ2-3; D is possibly TRBD1 (5 bases). CDR1 and CDR2 (germline): LGHNA, YNFKEQ. V lost 2 bases and J 1 base, leaving 13 bases between the germline ends. The CDR3 runs 16 residues. CDR3 loop: CASSQRLGRGTDTQYF. CDR3 nucleotides: TGTGCCAGCAGCCAAAGGTTGGGGCGAGGCACAGATACGCAGTATTTT.

This chain connects TRBV30 to TRBJ2-5, with D perhaps TRBD2 (6 bases). Germline CDR1 and CDR2: GTSNPN and SVGIG (reference sequence). The CDR3 sequence is 14 residues long. Trimming left V 4 bases short and J 3 bases short, with 15 bases between. CDR3 sequence reads: CAWNGASAKETQYF. The CDR3 coding sequence is TGTGCCTGGAACGGGGCTAGCGCTAAAGAGACCCAGTACTTC.

V usage is TRBV7-9 and J usage is TRBJ1-2; 10 bases agree with TRBD1. V trimming: 5 bases; J trimming: 6 bases; junction bases outside the gene matches: 3. The CDR3 extends over 13 amino acids. Germline V lookup: CDR1 SEHNR, CDR2 FQNEAQ (reference sequence). CDR3 sequence: CASSRGTGDGYTF. The DNA of the CDR3 is TGTGCCAGCAGCAGAGGGACAGGGGATGGCTACACCTTC. Supplemented by reference TRBV7-9 and TRBJ1-2, the full variable domain reads DTGVSQNPRHKITKRGQNVTFRCDPISEHNRLYWYRQTLGQGPEFLTYFQNEAQLEKSRLLSDRFSAERPKGSFSTLEIQRTEQGDSAMYLCASSRGTGDGYTFGSGTRLTVV.

This rearrangement joins TRBV29-1 to TRBJ1-4, with 7 bases aligning to TRBD1. The V segment lost 6 bases and the J segment 7 bases; nucleotides outside the gene matches: 5. CDR3 length equals 12 residues. Germline V gene data show CDR1 as SQVTM and CDR2 as ANQGSEA. Written as DNA, the CDR3 is TGCAGCGTATTACAGGGGAGTGAAAAACTGTTTTTT. This codes for CSVLQGSEKLFF.

The genes are TRBV6-4 and TRBJ2-1; 13 bases agree with TRBD2. V gave up 7 bases and J gave up 5 bases; unmatched junction bases: 5. The CDR3 is made up of 15 amino acids. Germline V lookup: CDR1 MRHNA, CDR2 SNTAGT. The CDR3 bases are TGTGCCAGCAAACTAGCGGGAGGGCCCCACAATGAGCAGTTCTTC. Translated, it gives CASKLAGGPHNEQFF.

This clone was found a few times. The chain couples TRBV6-6 to TRBJ2-7, with D maybe TRBD1 (5 bases). From germline, CDR1 is MNHNY and CDR2 SVGAGI (reference sequence). The CDR3 has 16 residues. V lost 5 bases and J lost 0, with 17 bases in between. The CDR3 sequence: CASSNLIRQSSYEQYF. The CDR3 DNA sequence: TGTGCCAGCAGTAACCTAATAAGACAGAGCTCCTACGAGCAGTACTTC.

The rearrangement joins TRBV5-4 to TRBJ1-1, with 8 positions matching TRBD1. The CDR3 extends over 14 amino acids. The V gene end was trimmed by 5 bases and the J gene end by 4 bases; junction bases not matched to a gene: 7. Per the germline V gene, CDR1 is SGHNT and CDR2 is YYREEE (reference sequence). The CDR3 nucleotides read TGTGCCAGCAGTTCTCAGGGGGCGAGCACTGAAGCTTTCTTT. Its protein product is CASSSQGASTEAFF.

This chain connects TRBV5-1 to TRBJ1-2; 7 bases align to TRBD1. The V and J ends lost 4 bases and 4 bases, in that order; junction bases with no gene match: 7. This CDR3 has 14 residues. Germline V gene sequence: CDR1 SGHRS, CDR2 YFSETQ. CDR3 sequence reads: CASSRTGDSYGYTF. CDR3 sequence (DNA): TGCGCCAGCAGCCGTACAGGGGACTCCTATGGCTACACCTTC.

V usage is TRBV11-2 and J usage is TRBJ2-3, with 11 bases fitting TRBD2. Germline V gives CDR1 SGHAT, CDR2 FQNNGV. CDR3 length: 19 residues. V was clipped by 0 bases and J by 0 bases; unmatched bases: 8. DNA of the CDR3: TGTGCCAGCAGCTTAGATCCCCCCCGACTAGCGGGAAGCACAGATACGCAGTATTTT. Its translation is CASSLDPPRLAGSTDTQYF.

As concerns this clone: This sample includes further DNA sequences coding for the same CDR3. V and J are TRBV27 and TRBJ2-3; D is undetermined. This CDR3 contains 14 residues. Germline CDR1 reads MNHEY; CDR2 reads SMNVEV (reference sequence). Trimming took off 5 bases at V and 0 bases at J, with 9 bases between the two ends. The CDR3 protein is CASSLTTSTDTQYF. The DNA for the CDR3 is TGTGCCAGCAGTCTAACGACTAGCACAGATACGCAGTATTTT.

This chain joins TRBV27 and TRBJ1-3; no reliable D call. The CDR3 runs to 16 residues. Germline V gene lookup returns CDR1 MNHEY and CDR2 SMNVEV (reference sequence). Trimming removed 0 bases from V and 0 bases from J, with 9 bases in between. The CDR3, as DNA: TGTGCCAGCAGTTTATCGCAAGGGAGCTCTGGAAACACCATATATTTT. The encoded protein is CASSLSQGSSGNTIYF.

The chain links TRBV10-1 to TRBJ2-1; D possibly corresponds to TRBD2 (6 bases). The CDR3 is 14 residues long. The germline V gene has CDR1 WNHNN and CDR2 SYGVQD (reference sequence). Trimming removed 4 bases at V and 0 bases at J, with 7 bases between. The CDR3 nucleotides are TGCGCCAGCAGTGCGGGGGTCTCCTACAATGAGCAGTTCTTC. Its translation: CASSAGVSYNEQFF.

The V call is TRBV5-8, the J call TRBJ2-7; 8 bases agree with TRBD2. Trimming removed 3 bases from V and 5 bases from J; junction bases left unmatched: 7. In germline, CDR1 is SGHTS, CDR2 YDEGEE. The CDR3 is 14 amino acids. The CDR3 sequence is CASSSRVGGDEQYF. The CDR3 DNA reads as TGTGCCAGCAGCTCGCGGGTCGGGGGGGACGAGCAGTACTTC.

The chain employs TRBV11-2 and TRBJ1-6; TRBD1 matches 7 bases. The CDR3 spans 15 residues. The V gene's germline CDR1 is SGHAT and CDR2 FQNNGV. The V gene end was trimmed by 2 bases and the J gene end by 7 bases; junction bases not matched to a gene: 5. The CDR3 nucleotides are TGTGCCAGCAGCTTATCCCGGGACAGAAATTCACCCCTCCACTTT. It specifies CASSLSRDRNSPLHF.

V and J are TRBV5-8 and TRBJ1-5, with D perhaps TRBD1 (5 bases). Germline V gives CDR1 SGHTS, CDR2 YDEGEE. The CDR3 has 12 amino acids. The ends were cut back, 9 bases at V and 10 bases at J, with 17 bases in the middle. This CDR3 reads CATSGPGPPQHF. The CDR3, as DNA: TGTGCCACCTCCGGGCCAGGGCCACCCCAGCATTTT.

The chain uses TRBV7-9 and TRBJ1-1, with 9 nucleotides matching TRBD1. Trimming cost V 5 bases and J 8 bases; bases outside gene matches: 6. This CDR3 has 13 amino acids. Germline loops: CDR1 SEHNR, CDR2 FQNEAQ (reference sequence). CDR3 bases: TGTGCCAGCAGCCCGGGACAGGGTATCGAAGCTTTCTTT. Residues: CASSPGQGIEAFF.

The V gene is TRBV2, the J gene TRBJ1-2; the D gene is possibly TRBD1 (5 bases). V gave up 6 bases and J gave up 1 base, with 12 bases separating them. This CDR3 comprises 14 residues. CDR1 and CDR2 (germline): SNHLY, FYNNEI. The CDR3 here is CASSQSGLNYGYTF. CDR3 sequence (DNA): TGTGCCAGCAGCCAGTCGGGACTTAACTATGGCTACACCTTC.

This sequence joins TRBV6-6 and TRBJ1-2; perhaps TRBD1 as D (5 bases). CDR1 is MNHNY, CDR2 SVGAGI, per germline (reference sequence). The CDR3 sequence is 13 residues long. Trimming stripped 7 bases from V and 4 bases from J, with 13 bases between. Written as DNA, the CDR3 is TGTGCCAGCACCGGCAGGGCTACCTATGGCTACACCTTC. Its translation: CASTGRATYGYTF.

V usage is TRBV10-1 and J usage is TRBJ2-1; D unclear. The CDR3 has 15 residues. Trimming took 7 bases from V and 5 from J, leaving 18 bases between them. Germline CDR1 and CDR2: WNHNN and SYGVQD (reference sequence). The CDR3 nucleotides are TGCGCCAGCAAGGAGCCCACCGACCCGAACAATGAGCAGTTCTTC. This codes for CASKEPTDPNNEQFF.